These 22 T cell receptor beta chains came from one sample sequenced in a study of T cells in Graves' hyperthyroidism and ophthalmopathy. Authors of the study amplified TCR beta CDR3 regions from RNA transcripts. Researchers ran a first-round RT-PCR on the TCR CDR3 using the HTBI primer set. MiXCR, run by TCRdb on the multiplex PCR reads, gives a single entry per CDR3 protein. Counted here are hundreds of thousands of distinct CDR3 sequences, 15% occurring once; the ten biggest clones make up 32%. Input material: blood. The receptors here all came from a woman between 25 and 40 years old with Graves' hyperthyroidism.

The chain carries TRBV12-3 or TRBV12-4 and TRBJ1-6; 7 bases line up with TRBD1. J gave up 10 bases and V 2 bases, and 5 bases lay outside the gene matches. The CDR3 extends over 14 amino acids. CDR3 nucleotide sequence: TGTGCCAGCAGTTTAACCCGGGACAGCTCACCCCTCCACTTT. This gives the protein CASSLTRDSSPLHF.

This clonotype was detected a few times. In DNA form, the CDR3 reads TGCGCCAGCAGCTTGACAGGGAAAAGCACCGGGGAGCTGTTTTTT. Its translation: CASSLTGKSTGELFF. The chain uses TRBV5-1 and TRBJ2-2; D perhaps matches TRBD1 (6 bases). The ends were cut back, 1 base at V and 4 bases at J, with 11 bases in the middle. The CDR3 totals 15 residues. CDR1 is SGHRS, CDR2 YFSETQ, per germline.

This clonotype came up many times. The chain has TRBV5-1 and TRBJ2-1, with 12 bases identical to TRBD2. There are 14 residues in the CDR3. Per the germline V gene, CDR1 is SGHRS and CDR2 is YFSETQ. V shed 7 bases, J shed 9 bases, and the junction held 8 bases outside the gene matches. This CDR3 reads CASLRLAGDSEQFF. The CDR3 region has the DNA TGCGCCAGCCTGCGACTAGCGGGAGATAGTGAGCAGTTCTTC.

V usage is TRBV5-4 and J usage is TRBJ2-7; a possible D gene is TRBD2 (6 bases). Germline CDR1 SGHNT, CDR2 YYREEE (reference sequence). Trimming shortened V by 0 bases and J by 2 bases, and 12 bases separated the two germline ends. This CDR3 region has 15 residues. The CDR3 protein is CASSLVAEGPYEQYF. CDR3 coding DNA: TGTGCCAGCAGCTTGGTGGCGGAGGGACCCTACGAGCAGTACTTC.

This clonotype has ten or more counts. The J gene is TRBJ2-1, the V gene TRBV6-4, with 9 nucleotides matching TRBD1. CDR1 and CDR2 from the germline V gene are MRHNA and SNTAGT. CDR3 length equals 16 residues. Losses at the gene ends were 2 bases for V and 6 bases for J; bases not matched to a gene: 8. The CDR3: CASSDQPGQGLNEQFF. The CDR3 DNA follows: TGTGCCAGCAGTGACCAACCGGGACAGGGCCTCAATGAGCAGTTCTTC.

This clonotype has only a few counts. V usage is TRBV29-1 and J usage is TRBJ2-7; 12 bases match TRBD1. The V gene's germline CDR1 is SQVTM and CDR2 ANQGSEA. Trimming removed 1 base from V and 6 bases from J; junction bases left unmatched: 7. This CDR3 has 15 residues. The CDR3 reads CSVEGGGTGGSEQYF. The CDR3 bases are TGCAGCGTTGAAGGGGGGGGGACAGGGGGCTCCGAGCAGTACTTC.

J is TRBJ1-3 and V is TRBV28, with D perhaps matching TRBD1 (5 bases). V gave up 8 bases and J gave up 3 bases, with 20 bases separating them. The CDR3 has 16 residues. CDR1 and CDR2 (germline): MDHEN, SYDVKM. The CDR3 bases are TGTGCCAGCCGTTACGACAGTAGGAGCTTTGGAAACACCATATATTTT. It yields the protein CASRYDSRSFGNTIYF.

This clonotype was observed at least ten times. The CDR3 coding sequence is TGTGCCTGGAGTGAATTCCACGAGCAGTACTTC. Encoded protein: CAWSEFHEQYF. The V call is TRBV30, the J call TRBJ2-7; D is ambiguous. Looked up from germline, CDR1 is GTSNPN and CDR2 is SVGIG (reference sequence). Trimming took 1 base from V and 5 from J, leaving 6 bases between them. The CDR3 is 11 residues long.

The chain has TRBV9 and TRBJ2-1; no firm D call. Germline V lookup: CDR1 SGDLS, CDR2 YYNGEE. The CDR3 runs to 11 residues. The germline V and J ends were trimmed by 5 bases and 5 bases, with 5 bases remaining between them. CDR3 sequence (DNA): TGTGCCAGCAGGGGTAACAATGAGCAGTTCTTC. This translates into CASRGNNEQFF.

The sample holds many counts of this clonotype. The V gene is TRBV9, the J gene TRBJ2-3; 13 bases match TRBD2. This CDR3 has 18 residues. CDR1 and CDR2 (germline): SGDLS, YYNGEE. The trim removed 0 bases at V and 3 bases at J, leaving 7 bases unmatched. CDR3 sequence (DNA): TGTGCCAGCAGCGTAGGGACTAGCGGGAGTATACGGACAGATACGCAGTATTTT. It codes for CASSVGTSGSIRTDTQYF.

This clonotype was detected a few times. The V call is TRBV5-6, the J call TRBJ2-7; D is unresolved. This CDR3 spans 13 amino acids. Trimming stripped 0 bases from V and 3 bases from J, with 7 bases between. CDR1 SGHDT and CDR2 YYEEEE come from the germline V gene. The CDR3 region is CASSLVSRYEQYF. The CDR3 DNA sequence: TGTGCCAGCAGCTTGGTCTCCCGCTACGAGCAGTACTTC.

This clonotype has a count of ten or more. The rearrangement uses TRBV3-1 and TRBJ1-1; no clear D gene. With 4 bases removed from V and 1 base from J, the gap between germline ends came to 7 bases. The germline gives CDR1 LGHDT, CDR2 YNNKEL (reference sequence). This CDR3 spans 13 amino acids. In DNA, the CDR3 is TGTGCCAGCAGCCTTTGGGGGAACACTGAAGCTTTCTTT. This translates into CASSLWGNTEAFF.

The chain is built from TRBV30 and TRBJ2-5, with 14 bases fitting TRBD2. V shed 1 base, J shed 5 bases, and the junction held 3 bases outside the gene matches. This CDR3 has 15 amino acids. Germline V CDR1 and CDR2: GTSNPN, SVGIG (reference sequence). The CDR3 protein is CAWSGTSGRRETQYF. CDR3 bases: TGTGCCTGGAGTGGGACTAGCGGGAGGAGGGAGACCCAGTACTTC. Supplemented by reference TRBV30 and TRBJ2-5, the full variable domain reads SQTIHQWPATLVQPVGSPLSLECTVEGTSNPNLYWYRQAAGRGLQLLFYSVGIGQISSEVPQNLSASRPQDRQFILSSKKLLLSDSGFYLCAWSGTSGRRETQYFGPGTRLLVL.

This clonotype was found many times. This sequence joins TRBV27 and TRBJ2-2, with 9 bases matching TRBD2. The CDR3 runs to 16 residues. CDR1 and CDR2 (germline): MNHEY, SMNVEV (reference sequence). J gave up 7 bases and V 7 bases, and 13 bases lay outside the gene matches. CDR3 DNA: TGTGCCAGCACCTTTTCGGCTAGCGGGACGGGCGGGGAGCTGTTTTTT. It is translated as CASTFSASGTGGELFF.

This clonotype has a count of ten or more. CDR3 region: CASSLRGAVGYTF. The CDR3 coding sequence is TGTGCCAGCAGTTTACGTGGGGCAGTTGGCTACACCTTC. The V and J genes are TRBV27 and TRBJ1-2; weak D call: TRBD1 (5 bases). V lost 2 bases, J lost 7 bases, and 11 bases lay in between. From germline, CDR1 is MNHEY and CDR2 SMNVEV (reference sequence). The CDR3 totals 13 residues.

This clonotype was counted at least ten times. The chain carries TRBV27 and TRBJ1-5, with a tentative D call TRBD1 (5 bases). V dropped 3 bases and J dropped 3 bases, with 9 bases sitting between them. Germline assignment: CDR1 MNHEY and CDR2 SMNVEV (reference sequence). The CDR3 consists of 14 residues. The CDR3: CASSFQGPNQPQHF. The CDR3 nucleotides read TGTGCCAGCAGTTTTCAGGGACCCAATCAGCCCCAGCATTTT.

This clonotype was recorded at least ten times. V gene TRBV5-5 combines with J gene TRBJ2-1; 7 nucleotides align to TRBD2. This CDR3 comprises 17 residues. The germline gives CDR1 SGHKS, CDR2 YYEKEE (reference sequence). V was clipped by 4 bases and J by 2 bases; unmatched bases: 12. The CDR3 is CASSRRSGGSTYNEQFF. The DNA for the CDR3 is TGTGCCAGCAGCCGCCGATCCGGGGGGTCGACCTACAATGAGCAGTTCTTC.

As concerns this clonotype: A much more abundant neighbour one base away suggests this may be a read error. J is TRBJ2-1 and V is TRBV18; the D is unclear. V was cut by 3 bases and J by 4 bases, with 7 bases left in between. The CDR3 runs to 13 residues. Germline V CDR1 and CDR2: KGHSH, LQKENI. The CDR3 is CASSPLRYNEQFF. The CDR3 DNA follows: TGTGCCAGCTCACCGTTAAGATACAATGAGCAGTTCTTC. Supplemented by reference TRBV18 and TRBJ2-1, the full variable domain reads NAGVMQNPRHLVRRRGQEARLRCSPMKGHSHVYWYRQLPEEGLKFMVYLQKENIIDESGMPKERFSAEFPKEGPSILRIQQVVRGDSAAYFCASSPLRYNEQFFGPGTRLTVL.

This clonotype turned up a few times. The gene calls are TRBV20-1 and TRBJ1-2; D not resolved. The CDR3 is made up of 13 amino acids. V lost 3 bases and J lost 0, with 8 bases in between. The germline CDR1 and CDR2 sequences are DFQATT and SNEGSKA (reference sequence). The CDR3 DNA reads TGCAGTGCTAGGAGCGGGACTAACTATGGCTACACCTTC. It specifies CSARSGTNYGYTF.

This clonotype was observed a few times. V gene TRBV6-1 combines with J gene TRBJ1-2; D unclear. V gave up 2 bases and J gave up 0 bases, with 7 bases separating them. The CDR3 runs to 14 residues. The germline V gene has CDR1 MNHNS and CDR2 SASEGT. CDR3 nucleotides: TGTGCCAGCAGTGAACGGCACGCTAACTATGGCTACACCTTC. Translated, it gives CASSERHANYGYTF.

This chain joins TRBV5-1 and TRBJ2-1; TRBD2 agrees at 9 bases. V lost 3 bases to trimming and J lost 0 bases; unmatched junction nucleotides: 10. Germline-derived CDR1 and CDR2 are SGHRS and YFSETQ. CDR3 size: 18 residues. The CDR3 coding sequence is TGCGCCAGCAGCTCCTTAATAGCGGGAGACTCCTCCTACAATGAGCAGTTCTTC. This codes for CASSSLIAGDSSYNEQFF.

The chain uses TRBV14 and TRBJ2-3, with 9 bases lining up with TRBD2. V lost 5 bases to trimming and J lost 6 bases; unmatched junction nucleotides: 9. The germline V gene has CDR1 SGHDN and CDR2 FVKESK. This CDR3 contains 15 residues. CDR3 sequence: CASSGGRASGDTQYF. CDR3 DNA: TGTGCCAGCAGCGGCGGGAGGGCCTCGGGGGATACGCAGTATTTT.